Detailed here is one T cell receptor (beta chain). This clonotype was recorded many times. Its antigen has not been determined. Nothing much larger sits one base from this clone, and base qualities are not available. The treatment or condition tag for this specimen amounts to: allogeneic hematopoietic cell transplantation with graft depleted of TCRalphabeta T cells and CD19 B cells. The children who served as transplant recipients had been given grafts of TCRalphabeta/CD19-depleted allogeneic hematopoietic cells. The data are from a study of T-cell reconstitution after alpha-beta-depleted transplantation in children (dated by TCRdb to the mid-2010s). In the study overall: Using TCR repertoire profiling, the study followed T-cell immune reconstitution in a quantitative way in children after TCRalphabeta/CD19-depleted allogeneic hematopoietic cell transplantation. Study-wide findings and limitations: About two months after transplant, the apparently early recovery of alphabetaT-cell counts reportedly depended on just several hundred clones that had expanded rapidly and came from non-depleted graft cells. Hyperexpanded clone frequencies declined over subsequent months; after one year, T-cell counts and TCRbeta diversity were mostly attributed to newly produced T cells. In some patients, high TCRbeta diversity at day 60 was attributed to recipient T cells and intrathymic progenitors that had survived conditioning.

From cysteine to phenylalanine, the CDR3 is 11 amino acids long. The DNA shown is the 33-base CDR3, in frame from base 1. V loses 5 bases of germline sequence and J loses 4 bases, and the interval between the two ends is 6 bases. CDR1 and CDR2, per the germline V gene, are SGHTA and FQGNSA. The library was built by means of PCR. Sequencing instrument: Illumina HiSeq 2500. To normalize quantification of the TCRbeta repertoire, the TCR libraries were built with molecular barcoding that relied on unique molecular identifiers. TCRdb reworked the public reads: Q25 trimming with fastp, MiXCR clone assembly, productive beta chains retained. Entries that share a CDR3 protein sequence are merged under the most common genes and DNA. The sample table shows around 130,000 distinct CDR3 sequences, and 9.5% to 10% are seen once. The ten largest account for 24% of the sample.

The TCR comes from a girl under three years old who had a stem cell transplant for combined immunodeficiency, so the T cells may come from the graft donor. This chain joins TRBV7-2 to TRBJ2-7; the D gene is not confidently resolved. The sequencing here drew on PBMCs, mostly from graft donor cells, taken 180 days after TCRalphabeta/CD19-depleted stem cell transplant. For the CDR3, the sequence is CASSPIYEQYF. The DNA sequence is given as TGTGCCAGCAGCCCGATTTACGAGCAGTACTTC.